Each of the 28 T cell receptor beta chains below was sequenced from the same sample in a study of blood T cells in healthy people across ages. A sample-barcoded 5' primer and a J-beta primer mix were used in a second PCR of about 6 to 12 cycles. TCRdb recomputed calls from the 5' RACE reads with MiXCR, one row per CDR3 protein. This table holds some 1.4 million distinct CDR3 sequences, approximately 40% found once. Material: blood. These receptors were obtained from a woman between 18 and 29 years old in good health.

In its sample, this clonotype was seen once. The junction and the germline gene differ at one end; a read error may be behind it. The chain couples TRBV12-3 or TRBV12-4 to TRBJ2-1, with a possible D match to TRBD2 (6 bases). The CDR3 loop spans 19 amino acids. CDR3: CTSTLWGTRSGPADNEQFF. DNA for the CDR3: TGTACCAGCACCCTGTGGGGGACCCGTAGCGGCCCGGCCGACAATGAGCAGTTCTTC.

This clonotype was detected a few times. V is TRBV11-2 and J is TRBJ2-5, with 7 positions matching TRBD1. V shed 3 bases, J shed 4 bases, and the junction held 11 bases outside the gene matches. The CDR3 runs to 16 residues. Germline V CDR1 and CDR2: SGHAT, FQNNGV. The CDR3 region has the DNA TGTGCCAGCAGCTTGTCGACAGGGCTGATTATAGAGACCCAGTACTTC. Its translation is CASSLSTGLIIETQYF.

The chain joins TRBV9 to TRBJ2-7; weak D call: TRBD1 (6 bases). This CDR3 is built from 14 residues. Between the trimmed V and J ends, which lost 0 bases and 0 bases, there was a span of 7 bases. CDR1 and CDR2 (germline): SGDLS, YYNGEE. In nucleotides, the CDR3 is TGTGCCAGCAGCGTAGGACAGGACTCCTACGAGCAGTACTTC. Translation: CASSVGQDSYEQYF.

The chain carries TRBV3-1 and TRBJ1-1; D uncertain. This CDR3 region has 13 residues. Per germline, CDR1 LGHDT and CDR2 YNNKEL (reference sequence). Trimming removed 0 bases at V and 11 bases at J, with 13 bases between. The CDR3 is CASSQDSDGSAFF. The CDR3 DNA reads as TGTGCCAGCAGCCAAGATAGTGACGGCTCGGCTTTCTTT.

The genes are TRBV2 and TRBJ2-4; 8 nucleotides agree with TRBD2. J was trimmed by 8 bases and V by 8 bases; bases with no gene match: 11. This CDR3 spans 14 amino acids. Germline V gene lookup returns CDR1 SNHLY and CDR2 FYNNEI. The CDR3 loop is CASGGRAGVDIQYF. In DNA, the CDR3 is TGTGCCAGCGGAGGACGAGCGGGAGTAGACATTCAGTACTTC.

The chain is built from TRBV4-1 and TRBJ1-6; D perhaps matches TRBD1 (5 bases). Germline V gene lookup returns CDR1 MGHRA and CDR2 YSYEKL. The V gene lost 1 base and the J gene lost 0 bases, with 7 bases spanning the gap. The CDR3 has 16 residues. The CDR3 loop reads CASSQGTYSYNSPLHF. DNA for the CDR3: TGCGCCAGCAGCCAAGGGACATACTCCTATAATTCACCCCTCCACTTT.

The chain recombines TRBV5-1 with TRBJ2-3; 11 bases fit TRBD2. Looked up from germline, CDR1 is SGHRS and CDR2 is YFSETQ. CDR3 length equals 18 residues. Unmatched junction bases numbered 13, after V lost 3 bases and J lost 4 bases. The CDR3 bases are TGCGCCAGCAGCTCGCTCCATAGCGGGGGGGCTGAGGCAGATACGCAGTATTTT. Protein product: CASSSLHSGGAEADTQYF.

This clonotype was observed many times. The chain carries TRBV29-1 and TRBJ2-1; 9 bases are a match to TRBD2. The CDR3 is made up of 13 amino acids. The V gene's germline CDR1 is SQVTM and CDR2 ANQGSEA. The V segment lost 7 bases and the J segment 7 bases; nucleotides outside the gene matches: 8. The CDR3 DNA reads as TGCAGCGCCCATGGACTAGCGAATAATGAGCAGTTCTTC. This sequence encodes CSAHGLANNEQFF.

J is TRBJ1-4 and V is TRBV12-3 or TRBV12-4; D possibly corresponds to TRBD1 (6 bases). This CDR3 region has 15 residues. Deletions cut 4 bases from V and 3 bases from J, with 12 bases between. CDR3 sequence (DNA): TGTGCCAGCAGTTCACAGGGACGTTCTAATGAAAAACTGTTTTTT. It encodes CASSSQGRSNEKLFF.

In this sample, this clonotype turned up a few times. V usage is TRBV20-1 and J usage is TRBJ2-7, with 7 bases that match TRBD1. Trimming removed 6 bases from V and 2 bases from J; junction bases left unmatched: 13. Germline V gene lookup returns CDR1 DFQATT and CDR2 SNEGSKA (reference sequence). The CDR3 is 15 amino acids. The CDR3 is CSAYDTGTATYEQYF. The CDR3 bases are TGCAGTGCGTACGATACCGGGACAGCAACCTACGAGCAGTACTTC.

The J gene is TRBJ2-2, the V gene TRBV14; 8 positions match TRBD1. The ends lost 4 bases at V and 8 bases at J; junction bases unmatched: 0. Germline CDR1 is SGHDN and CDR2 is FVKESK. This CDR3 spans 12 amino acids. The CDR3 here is CASSRDRGELFF. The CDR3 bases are TGTGCCAGCAGCCGGGACAGGGGGGAGCTGTTTTTT.

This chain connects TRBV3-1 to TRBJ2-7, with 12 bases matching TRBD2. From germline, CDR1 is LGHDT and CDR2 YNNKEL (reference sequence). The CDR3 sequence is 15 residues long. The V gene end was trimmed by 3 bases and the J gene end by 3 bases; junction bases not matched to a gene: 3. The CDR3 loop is CASSHGLAGNYEQYF. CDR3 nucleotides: TGTGCCAGCAGCCACGGACTAGCGGGGAACTACGAGCAGTACTTC.

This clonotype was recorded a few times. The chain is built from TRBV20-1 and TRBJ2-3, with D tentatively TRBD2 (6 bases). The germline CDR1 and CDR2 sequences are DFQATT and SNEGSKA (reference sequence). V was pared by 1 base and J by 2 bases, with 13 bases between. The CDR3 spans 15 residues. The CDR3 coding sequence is TGCAGTGCTAGAGTTGGTAGCGGCCCCACAGATACGCAGTATTTT. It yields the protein CSARVGSGPTDTQYF.

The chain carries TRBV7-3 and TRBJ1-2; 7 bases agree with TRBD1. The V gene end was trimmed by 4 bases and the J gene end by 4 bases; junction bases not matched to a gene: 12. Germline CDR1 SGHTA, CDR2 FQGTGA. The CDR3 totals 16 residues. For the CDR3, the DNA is TGTGCCAGCAGCTACGACAGGGACATCGTTCTCTATGGCTACACCTTC. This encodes CASSYDRDIVLYGYTF.

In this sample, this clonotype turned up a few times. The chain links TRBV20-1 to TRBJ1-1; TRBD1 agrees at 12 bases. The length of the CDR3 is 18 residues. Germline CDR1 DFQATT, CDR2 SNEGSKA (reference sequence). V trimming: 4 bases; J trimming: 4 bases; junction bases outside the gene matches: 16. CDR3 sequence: CSATDLFRDRGRGTEAFF. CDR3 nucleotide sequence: TGCAGTGCTACCGACTTATTCCGGGACAGGGGGCGAGGCACTGAAGCTTTCTTT.

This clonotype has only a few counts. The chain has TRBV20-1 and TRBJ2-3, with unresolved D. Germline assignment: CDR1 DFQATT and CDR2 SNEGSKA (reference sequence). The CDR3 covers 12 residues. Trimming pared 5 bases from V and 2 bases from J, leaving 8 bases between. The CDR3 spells CSAYRPTDTQYF. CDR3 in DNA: TGCAGTGCTTACAGACCCACAGATACGCAGTATTTT.

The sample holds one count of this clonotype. The CDR3 DNA sequence: TGTGCCAGCAGCCCCCGAATTACTACTGAAGCTTTCTTT. It is translated as CASSPRITTEAFF. V and J are TRBV7-9 and TRBJ1-1; no firm D call. V lost 5 bases to trimming and J lost 5 bases, with 12 bases between them. The V gene's germline CDR1 is SEHNR and CDR2 FQNEAQ (reference sequence). This CDR3 region has 13 residues.

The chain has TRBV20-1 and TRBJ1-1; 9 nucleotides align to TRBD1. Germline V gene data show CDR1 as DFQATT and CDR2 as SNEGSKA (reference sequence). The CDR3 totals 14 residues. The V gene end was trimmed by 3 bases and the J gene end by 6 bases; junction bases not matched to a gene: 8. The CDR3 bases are TGCAGTGCTAGGAAGGGACAGGGAAGCGCTGAAGCTTTCTTT. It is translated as CSARKGQGSAEAFF.

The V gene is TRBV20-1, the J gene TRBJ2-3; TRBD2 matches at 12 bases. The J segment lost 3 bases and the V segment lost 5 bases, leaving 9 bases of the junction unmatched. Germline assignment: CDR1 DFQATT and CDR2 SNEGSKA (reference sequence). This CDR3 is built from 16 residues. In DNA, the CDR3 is TGCAGTGCTTTCTCGACTAGCGGGGGTAGAACAGATACGCAGTATTTT. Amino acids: CSAFSTSGGRTDTQYF.

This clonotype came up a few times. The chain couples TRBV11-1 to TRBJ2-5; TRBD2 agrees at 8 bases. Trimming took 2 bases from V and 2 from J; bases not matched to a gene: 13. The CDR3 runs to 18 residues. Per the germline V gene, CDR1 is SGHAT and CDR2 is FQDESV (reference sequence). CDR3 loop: CASSLLLAANPNQETQYF. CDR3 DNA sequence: TGTGCCAGCAGCTTACTACTAGCGGCAAACCCGAATCAAGAGACCCAGTACTTC.

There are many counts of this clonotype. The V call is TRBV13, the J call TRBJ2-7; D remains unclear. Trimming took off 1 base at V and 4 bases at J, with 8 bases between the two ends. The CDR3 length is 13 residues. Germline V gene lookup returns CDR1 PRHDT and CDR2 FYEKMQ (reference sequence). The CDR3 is CASSLDMGYEQYF. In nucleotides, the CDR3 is TGTGCCAGCAGCTTAGATATGGGGTACGAGCAGTACTTC.

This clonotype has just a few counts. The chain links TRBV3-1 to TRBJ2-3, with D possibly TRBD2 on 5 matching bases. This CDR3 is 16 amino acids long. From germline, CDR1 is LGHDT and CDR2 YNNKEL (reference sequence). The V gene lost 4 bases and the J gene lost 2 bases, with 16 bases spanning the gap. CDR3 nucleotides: TGTGCCAGCAGCCCCGAGGCGGGCCGTATCACAGATACGCAGTATTTT. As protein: CASSPEAGRITDTQYF.

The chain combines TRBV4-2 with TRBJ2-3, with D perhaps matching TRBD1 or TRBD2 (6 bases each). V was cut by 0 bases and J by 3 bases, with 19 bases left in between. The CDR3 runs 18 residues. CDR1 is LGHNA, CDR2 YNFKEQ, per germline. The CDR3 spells CASSQDRNGRGGTDTQYF. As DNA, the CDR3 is TGTGCCAGCAGCCAAGATCGTAACGGGAGAGGGGGAACAGATACGCAGTATTTT.

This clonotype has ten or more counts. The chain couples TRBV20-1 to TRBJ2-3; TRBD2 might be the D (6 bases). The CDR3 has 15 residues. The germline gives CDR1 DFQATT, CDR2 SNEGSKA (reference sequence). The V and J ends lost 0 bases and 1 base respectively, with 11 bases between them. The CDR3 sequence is CSAREGVAGTDTQYF. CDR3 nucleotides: TGCAGTGCTAGAGAAGGGGTAGCGGGCACAGATACGCAGTATTTT.

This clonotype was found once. The CDR3 sequence is CASSAGTSIYEQYF. In DNA, the CDR3 is TGTGCCAGCAGCGCCGGGACTAGCATCTACGAGCAGTACTTC. The chain uses TRBV12-3 or TRBV12-4 and TRBJ2-4, with 9 bases fitting TRBD2. Matching the DNA end better, TRBJ2-7 makes the J call doubtful. The length of the CDR3 is 14 residues.

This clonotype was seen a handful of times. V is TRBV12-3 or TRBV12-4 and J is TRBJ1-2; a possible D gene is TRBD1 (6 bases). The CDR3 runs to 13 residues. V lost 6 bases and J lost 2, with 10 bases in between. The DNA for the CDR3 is TGTGCCAGCAGCCGACAGGACAACTATGGCTACACCTTC. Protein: CASSRQDNYGYTF.

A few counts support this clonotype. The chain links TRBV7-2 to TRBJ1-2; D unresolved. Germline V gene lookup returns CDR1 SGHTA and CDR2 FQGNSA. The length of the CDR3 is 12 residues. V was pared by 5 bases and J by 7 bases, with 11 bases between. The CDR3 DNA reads TGTGCCAGCAGCCCCTGGGGTCCTGGCTACACCTTC. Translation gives CASSPWGPGYTF.

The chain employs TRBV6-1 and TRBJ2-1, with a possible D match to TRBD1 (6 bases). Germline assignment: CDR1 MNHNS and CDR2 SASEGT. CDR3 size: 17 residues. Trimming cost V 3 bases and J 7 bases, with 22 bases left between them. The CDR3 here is CASSDWWTEVNRNEQFF. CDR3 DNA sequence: TGTGCCAGCAGTGATTGGTGGACAGAAGTAAACCGGAATGAGCAGTTCTTC.